Sequencing of this TCR beta chain was carried out in a study of shared clonotypes between healthy human individuals. Overall study findings and caveats: Memory subsets generally showed lower estimated richness than naive subsets.

A remark on this clone: Antigen unknown.

TCRdb's table, derived via immunoSEQ multiplex PCR, lists solely in-frame clones and lacks some. The sample yields a few million clones, approximately 95% seen once. Between the trimmed V and J ends, which lost 5 bases and 4 bases, there was a span of 20 bases. Germline V lookup: CDR1 SGHRS, CDR2 YFSETQ. CDR3 length equals 16 residues. Source material: naive CD4+ T cells from PBMCs. Indicated subset: CD45RA+ positively selected. This chain links TRBV5-1 with TRBJ2-3, with no clear D. The clonotype comes from a man aged 18 to 30 in good health. Some clones in this sample may be carry-over from other donors' samples. CDR3 coding DNA: TGCGCCAGCAGGCGAGACGGCACTACAGCCCCAGATACGCAGTATTTT. Translation gives CASRRDGTTAPDTQYF.